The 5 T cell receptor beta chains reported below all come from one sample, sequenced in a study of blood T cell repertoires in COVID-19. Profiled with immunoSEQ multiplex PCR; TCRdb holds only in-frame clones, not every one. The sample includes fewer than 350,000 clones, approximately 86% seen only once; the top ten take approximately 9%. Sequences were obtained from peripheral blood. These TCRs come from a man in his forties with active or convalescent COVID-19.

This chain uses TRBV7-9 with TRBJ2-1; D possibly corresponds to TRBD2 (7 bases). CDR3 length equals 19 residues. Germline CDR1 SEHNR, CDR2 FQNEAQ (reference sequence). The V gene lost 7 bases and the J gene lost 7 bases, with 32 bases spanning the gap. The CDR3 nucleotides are TGTGCCAGCACCAAGCCACCAGGGGCTAGCGGAGACAAGGGGAATGAGCAGTTCTTC. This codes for CASTKPPGASGDKGNEQFF.

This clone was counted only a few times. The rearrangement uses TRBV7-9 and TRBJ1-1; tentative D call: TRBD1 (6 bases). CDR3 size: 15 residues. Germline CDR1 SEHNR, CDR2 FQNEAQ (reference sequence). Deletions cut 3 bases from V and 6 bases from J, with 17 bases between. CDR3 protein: CASSFHRELPPEAFF. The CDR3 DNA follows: TGTGCCAGCAGCTTTCACAGGGAGCTGCCCCCTGAAGCTTTCTTT.

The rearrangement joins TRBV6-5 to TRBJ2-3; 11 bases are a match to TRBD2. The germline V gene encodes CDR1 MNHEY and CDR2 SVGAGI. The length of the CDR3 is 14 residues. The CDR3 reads CVAGRASGRDTQYF. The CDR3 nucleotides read TGTGTCGCAGGACGGGCTAGCGGGAGGGATACGCAGTATTTT.

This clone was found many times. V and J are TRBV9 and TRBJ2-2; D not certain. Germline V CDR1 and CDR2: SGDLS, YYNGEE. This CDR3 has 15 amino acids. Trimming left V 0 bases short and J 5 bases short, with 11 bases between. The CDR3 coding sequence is TGTGCCAGCAGCGTAGATCTCTCCTATACCGGGGAGCTGTTTTTT. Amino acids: CASSVDLSYTGELFF.

The CDR3 sequence: CASSGSRGLAGQETQYF. CDR3 DNA sequence: TGTGCCAGCAGCGGCTCCAGAGGACTAGCGGGGCAAGAGACCCAGTACTTC. The J gene is TRBJ2-5, the V gene TRBV9; the match to TRBD2 covers 12 bases. CDR1 is SGDLS and CDR2 is YYNGEE in the germline V gene. The J segment lost 2 bases and the V segment lost 3 bases, leaving 8 bases of the junction unmatched. The CDR3 contains 17 residues.